This T cell receptor (beta chain) was sequenced in a study of T cells expressing NK-cell markers. Study-level background: The study drew TCR beta repertoires from sorted CD3+CD56+NKG2C+, CD3+CD56+NKG2C- and CD3+CD56-NKG2C+ T cells.

Study-wide results and limits: The study found these clonotypes also leading the CD3+CD56-NKG2C+ fraction in a few donors.

CDR1 LGHNA and CDR2 YNFKEQ come from the germline V gene. The CDR3 is 15 residues long. As to this clonotype: Its antigen is not identified.

TCRdb reprocessed the 5' RACE reads, keeping one entry per CDR3 protein, no DNA. The sample holds a few hundred thousand distinct CDR3 sequences. This rearrangement joins TRBV4-2 to TRBJ2-7. This clonotype was obtained from a man aged 18-75 years in good health. Sample: blood T cells: a sorted CD56 or NKG2C T cell subset, CD4+ or CD8+ T cells, or bulk PBMC T cells (not recorded which). The chain's CDR3 is CASSQGSGVDREQYF.